Below, 12 T cell receptor delta chains from the same sample are listed, as sequenced in a study of fetal and pediatric gammadelta thymocytes. With CATT, TCRdb re-called clones from the reads. This table holds about 1,500 delta-chain clones, approximately 14% found once. Sequencing input: Vgamma9Vdelta2 gamma-delta T cells from the thymus. Subset here: sorted CD3+gammadeltaTCR+Vgamma9+Vdelta2+ thymocytes. The receptor set was obtained from a child who underwent cardiac surgery and was recorded as healthy.

On this clone itself: A much larger clone differs by one base, so this may be a read error. At the DNA level, this CDR3 is encoded by other sequences in the same sample as well. V is TRDV2 and J is TRDJ1; TRDD3 matches 10 bases. The junction had 19 bases not matched to a gene; V was cut back by 3 bases and J by 4 bases. The length of the CDR3 is 19 residues. Germline-derived CDR1 and CDR2 are GEAIGNYY and EKD. The CDR3 nucleotides read TGTGCCTGTGACCCTGTCTACCGAGTGGGGGATACACCGTACGATAAACTCATCTTT. It is translated as CACDPVYRVGDTPYDKLIF.

The J gene was recorded as TRDJ1; no V gene was called. The CDR3 contains 14 residues. The CDR3 spells CACDTRTGIDKLIF. CDR3 nucleotide sequence: TGTGCCTGTGACACCCGTACTGGCATCGATAAACTCATCTTT.

This clone is deemed medium-sized. This chain joins TRDV2 and TRDJ1; perhaps TRDD3 as D (6 bases). The CDR3 is made up of 16 amino acids. V was cut by 0 bases and J by 0 bases, with 13 bases left in between. Germline CDR1 GEAIGNYY, CDR2 EKD. Here the CDR3 reads CACDTARGKYTDKLIF. CDR3 bases: TGTGCCTGTGACACCGCGAGGGGGAAGTACACCGATAAACTCATCTTT.

The rearrangement uses TRDV2 and TRDJ1, with 9 bases matching TRDD3. The germline V gene has CDR1 GEAIGNYY and CDR2 EKD. This CDR3 contains 18 residues. With 5 bases clipped from V and 0 bases from J, the junction kept 15 bases outside the gene matches. CDR3 DNA: TGTGCCTGTGGAGGGAACTTTACTGGGGGAGAGTACACCGATAAACTCATCTTT. Translating it yields CACGGNFTGGEYTDKLIF.

This clone is labeled as medium-sized (0.01 to 0.1%). J is TRDJ1 and V is TRDV2; the match to TRDD3 covers 11 bases. The length of the CDR3 is 15 residues. Looked up from germline, CDR1 is GEAIGNYY and CDR2 is EKD. The V segment lost 0 bases and the J segment 8 bases; nucleotides outside the gene matches: 7. The CDR3 reads CACDTEVGDTRKLIF. CDR3 DNA: TGTGCCTGTGACACCGAGGTGGGGGATACGCGGAAACTCATCTTT.

This clone is classed as large. This rearrangement joins TRDV2 to TRDJ1, with 13 bases lining up with TRDD3. V dropped 0 bases and J dropped 0; count of bases not matched to a gene: 9. Looked up from germline, CDR1 is GEAIGNYY and CDR2 is EKD. This CDR3 has 19 residues. The CDR3 DNA reads as TGTGCCTGTGACACCATGGCACTGGGGGATACGTCGTACACCGATAAACTCATCTTT. It encodes CACDTMALGDTSYTDKLIF.

By share, this clone ranks as medium-sized (0.01 to 0.1%). V gene TRDV2 combines with J gene TRDJ1; 7 bases fit TRDD3. V shed 0 bases, J shed 0 bases, and the junction held 15 bases outside the gene matches. The CDR3 extends over 19 amino acids. CDR1 is GEAIGNYY, CDR2 EKD, per germline. CDR3 region: CACDTGTGGGSRYTDKLIF. CDR3 DNA sequence: TGTGCCTGTGACACCGGAACGGGCGGGGGATCCCGATACACCGATAAACTCATCTTT.

The genes are TRDV2 and TRDJ1; 12 bases are shared with TRDD3. In the absence of a J gene in TCRdb, the DNA was matched to germline to assign it here. The CDR3 length is 20 residues. Looked up from germline, CDR1 is GEAIGNYY and CDR2 is EKD. The J segment lost 0 bases and the V segment lost 3 bases, leaving 16 bases of the junction unmatched. The CDR3 spells CACDRGTGGYRGDYTDKLIF. CDR3 sequence (DNA): TGTGCCTGTGACCGCGGTACTGGGGGATACAGGGGAGATTACACCGATAAACTCATCTTT.

The chain is built from TRDV2 and TRDJ1, with TRDD3 matching 12 bases. Germline matching of the DNA provided the J gene here, since TCRdb leaves it blank. Germline trimming cut 3 bases from V and 0 bases from J; bases unmatched to any gene: 10. Germline CDR1 GEAIGNYY, CDR2 EKD. The CDR3 contains 18 residues. The CDR3 spells CACDYVLGDTPYTDKLIF. In DNA, the CDR3 is TGTGCCTGTGACTATGTACTGGGGGATACCCCTTACACCGATAAACTCATCTTT.

This clone was seen a few times. No V gene was called, though TRDJ1 was called as the J gene; TRDD3 reflects the table's D call only, with no check against the DNA. This CDR3 comprises 15 residues. The CDR3: CACDTGRDPTDKLIF. CDR3 sequence (DNA): TGTGCCTGTGACACCGGCCGGGATCCCACCGATAAACTCATCTTT.

This clone is medium-sized by share. The chain joins TRDV2 to TRDJ1; D remains ambiguous. Germline CDR1 reads GEAIGNYY; CDR2 reads EKD. This CDR3 contains 17 residues. V was pared by 3 bases and J by 0 bases, with 19 bases between. The CDR3 bases are TGTGCCTGTGACGCCCCCCCACCGTGGGCCGACACCGATAAACTCATCTTT. Translating it yields CACDAPPPWADTDKLIF.

By share, this clone counts as large. The chain recombines TRDV2 with TRDJ1, with TRDD3 matching 12 bases. J gave up 0 bases and V 1 base, and 17 bases lay outside the gene matches. This CDR3 is built from 21 residues. Germline loops: CDR1 GEAIGNYY, CDR2 EKD. The CDR3 nucleotides are TGTGCCTGTGACACTGTTACTGGGGGATACCTGAATAGGGGCAACACCGATAAACTCATCTTT. Protein product: CACDTVTGGYLNRGNTDKLIF.